The rows below give T cell receptor beta chains drawn from one sample of a study of blood T cell repertoires in COVID-19. The repertoire was sequenced with immunoSEQ multiplex PCR; TCRdb's copy has only in-frame clones and lacks some. The sample yields roughly 230,000 clones, about 83% seen once. Material for sequencing was peripheral blood. The receptors stem from a human donor in a cohort sampled during active COVID-19. Both conserved end residues are part of each CDR3. D genes are given only for firm matches. Clone size is not always given. Where it is, it says once, few, many or a class for expanded clones.

D gene,V gene,clone size,J gene,CDR3 DNA,CDR3 protein
-,TRBV4-1,-,TRBJ1-2,TGCGCCAGCAGCCAAGTTCGGGGGGGCTATGGCTACACCTTC,CASSQVRGGYGYTF
TRBD2,TRBV7-9,-,TRBJ2-7,TGTGCCAGCAGCCTACGAGCGGGAGAATCCTACGAGCAGTACTTC,CASSLRAGESYEQYF
-,TRBV5-4,-,TRBJ2-5,TGTGCCAGCAGCTTAGGTGCAGGGGTGGGGACCCAGTACTTC,CASSLGAGVGTQYF
-,TRBV5-1,-,TRBJ2-2,TGCGCCAGCAGCTTCGACAGTTCGAACACCGGGGAGCTGTTTTTT,CASSFDSSNTGELFF
TRBD2,TRBV28,-,TRBJ2-3,TGTGCCAGCAGTAGAGCTAGCGGGGGCACAGATACGCAGTATTTT,CASSRASGGTDTQYF
-,TRBV9,-,TRBJ2-3,TGTGCCAGCAGCGTAACAGGGTTTGATACGCAGTATTTT,CASSVTGFDTQYF
-,TRBV7-6,-,TRBJ2-5,TGTGCCAGCAGCCTACCGACATACCAAGAGACCCAGTACTTC,CASSLPTYQETQYF
-,TRBV5-1,-,TRBJ2-7,TGCGCCAGCAGCTTGATTGACGGGAAGAACCACGAGCAGTACTTC,CASSLIDGKNHEQYF
-,TRBV5-6,-,TRBJ2-7,TGTGCCAGCAGTTTCGGACTGACCTACGAGCAGTACTTC,CASSFGLTYEQYF
TRBD1,TRBV18,-,TRBJ1-1,TGTGCCAGCTCAGATGGGACAGGGATGTCCGAAGCTTTCTTT,CASSDGTGMSEAFF
-,TRBV27,-,TRBJ2-2,TGTGCCAGCAGCCAAGCGGGCCTCACCGGGGAGCTGTTTTTT,CASSQAGLTGELFF
-,TRBV3-1/TRBV3-2,-,TRBJ1-2,TGTGCCAGCAGCCAAGATTCGGGGGGCTACACCTTC,CASSQDSGGYTF
TRBD1,TRBV29-1,-,TRBJ2-7,TGCAGCGTTGAAGATAGGACAGGGGGAGTTGACGAGCAGTACTTC,CSVEDRTGGVDEQYF
TRBD2,TRBV7-9,-,TRBJ2-1,TGTGCCAGCAGTAGCTTGCGGGGGAGCTCCTACAATGAGCAGTTCTTC,CASSSLRGSSYNEQFF
-,TRBV10-2,-,TRBJ2-1,TGCGCCAGTGCTAGAGTGGATGAGCAGTTCTTC,CASARVDEQFF
-,TRBV18,once,TRBJ1-3,TGTGCCAGCTCACCAAGCGGTACTATCTCTGGAAACACCATATATTTT,CASSPSGTISGNTIYF
TRBD1,TRBV5-1,few,TRBJ1-2,TGCGCCAGCAGCTTGTCACCGGCGGGGACAGGGGTGATTAACTATGGCTACACCTTC,CASSLSPAGTGVINYGYTF
-,TRBV7-9,-,TRBJ2-7,TGTGCCAGCAGCCCGGGCTACGAGCAGTACTTC,CASSPGYEQYF
-,TRBV7-9,-,TRBJ2-2,TGTGCCAGCAGCTTATGGAGGGAACTAGGGTCCCCCAAGCTGTTTTTT,CASSLWRELGSPKLFF
TRBD1,TRBV30,-,TRBJ1-1,TGTGCCTGGATTAGTAGACAGGGCCGGAATGAAGCTTTCTTT,CAWISRQGRNEAFF
-,TRBV14,-,TRBJ1-1,TGTGCCAGCAGCCAAGATTGGGCAGACCAAGCTTTCTTT,CASSQDWADQAFF
-,TRBV7-9,many,TRBJ1-1,TGTGCCAGCAGCCAGCTTAGGGGTCGAACTGAAGCTTTCTTT,CASSQLRGRTEAFF
TRBD1,TRBV5-1,-,TRBJ1-1,TGCGCCAGCAGCCCAAGGACAGGGGGGAGAACTGAAGCTTTCTTT,CASSPRTGGRTEAFF
-,TRBV9,-,TRBJ1-1,TGTGCCAGCAGCGTAGACGGGGGGCTGGGGATCAGTGAAGCTTTCTTT,CASSVDGGLGISEAFF
-,TRBV19,-,TRBJ1-2,TGTGCCAGTAGATGGGGACATAAAACCCCTAACTATGGCTACACCTTC,CASRWGHKTPNYGYTF
TRBD2,TRBV28,-,TRBJ2-1,TGTGCCAGCAGTTTAGCGGGAGGGAGGTTCAATGAGCAGTTCTTC,CASSLAGGRFNEQFF
-,TRBV10-3,-,TRBJ2-3,TGTGCCATCAGTGTCGGGGGTGGCACAGATACGCAGTATTTT,CAISVGGGTDTQYF
TRBD1,TRBV18,-,TRBJ1-2,TGTGCCAGCTCACCTGAAACCGGGACAGGGTACGGCTACACCTTC,CASSPETGTGYGYTF
TRBD1,TRBV27,-,TRBJ1-2,TGTGCCAGCAGTTTATCACCGGGACAGGATGGCTACACCTTC,CASSLSPGQDGYTF
-,TRBV6-1,-,TRBJ1-1,TGTGCCAGCAGTGGTAGGGCTCGGGGAGGGACCACTGAAGCTTTCTTT,CASSGRARGGTTEAFF
-,TRBV5-1,-,TRBJ1-5,TGCGCCAGCAGCCTTGACGGGAGCAATCAGCCCCAGCATTTT,CASSLDGSNQPQHF
TRBD2,TRBV5-1,-,TRBJ2-3,TGCGCCAGCAGCGAGACTAGCGGGGGGTTTGATACGCAGTATTTT,CASSETSGGFDTQYF
TRBD1,TRBV7-2,-,TRBJ2-2,TGTGCCAGCACCCTTCGGGACAGGGAGGCCGGGGAGCTGTTTTTT,CASTLRDREAGELFF
TRBD2,TRBV28,-,TRBJ2-2,TGTGCCAGCAGTCCACTTGTGGGCGGGAGGGCGAACACCGGGGAGCTGTTTTTT,CASSPLVGGRANTGELFF
-,TRBV6-6,-,TRBJ1-2,TGTGCCAGCAGTTTCCTAGGGCCCGTGGGAGATGGCTACACCTTC,CASSFLGPVGDGYTF
TRBD1,TRBV6-5,-,TRBJ2-7,TGTGCCAGCAAGTACAGGGGAGTTAACGAGCAGTACTTC,CASKYRGVNEQYF
-,TRBV11-3,-,TRBJ2-7,TGTGCCAGCAGCTTAGACAGGGACGAGCAGTACTTC,CASSLDRDEQYF
-,TRBV10-1,-,TRBJ2-4,TGCGCCAGCAGTCCTGCGCGAGCCAAAAACATTCAGTACTTC,CASSPARAKNIQYF
-,TRBV10-3,-,TRBJ2-1,TGTGCCATCAGTGAGGAGTTCGTTGGGCCGTACAATGAGCAGTTCTTC,CAISEEFVGPYNEQFF
TRBD2,TRBV11-2,-,TRBJ2-5,TGTGCCAGCAGCCCTGGACTAGAACAAGAGACCCAGTACTTC,CASSPGLEQETQYF
TRBD1,TRBV4-1,-,TRBJ2-1,TGCGCCAGCAGCCAGGGGACAGGGGATTTTAGGAATGAGCAGTTCTTC,CASSQGTGDFRNEQFF
TRBD2,TRBV6-2/TRBV6-3,-,TRBJ2-1,TGTGCCAGCAGTTTTCGGACTAGCGGATTATCCTACAATGAGCAGTTCTTC,CASSFRTSGLSYNEQFF
-,TRBV9,-,TRBJ2-7,TGTGCCAGCAGCGTTGGGACACGAGATTACGAGCAGTACTTC,CASSVGTRDYEQYF
TRBD1,TRBV3-1/TRBV3-2,-,TRBJ1-3,TGTGCCAGCGGCCTGGACAGGGGAAGGTCTGGAAACACCATATATTTT,CASGLDRGRSGNTIYF
TRBD1,TRBV7-2,-,TRBJ1-6,TGTGCCAGCAGCCTCAGGACAGGGAGGAATTCACCCCTCCACTTT,CASSLRTGRNSPLHF
-,TRBV19,-,TRBJ1-4,TGTGCCAGTAGTCCGCAGACAGGACCTAATGAAAAACTGTTTTTT,CASSPQTGPNEKLFF
-,TRBV18,-,TRBJ2-6,TGTGCCAGCTCACTACCCCAGGGTAGCTCTGGGGCCAACGTCCTGACTTTC,CASSLPQGSSGANVLTF